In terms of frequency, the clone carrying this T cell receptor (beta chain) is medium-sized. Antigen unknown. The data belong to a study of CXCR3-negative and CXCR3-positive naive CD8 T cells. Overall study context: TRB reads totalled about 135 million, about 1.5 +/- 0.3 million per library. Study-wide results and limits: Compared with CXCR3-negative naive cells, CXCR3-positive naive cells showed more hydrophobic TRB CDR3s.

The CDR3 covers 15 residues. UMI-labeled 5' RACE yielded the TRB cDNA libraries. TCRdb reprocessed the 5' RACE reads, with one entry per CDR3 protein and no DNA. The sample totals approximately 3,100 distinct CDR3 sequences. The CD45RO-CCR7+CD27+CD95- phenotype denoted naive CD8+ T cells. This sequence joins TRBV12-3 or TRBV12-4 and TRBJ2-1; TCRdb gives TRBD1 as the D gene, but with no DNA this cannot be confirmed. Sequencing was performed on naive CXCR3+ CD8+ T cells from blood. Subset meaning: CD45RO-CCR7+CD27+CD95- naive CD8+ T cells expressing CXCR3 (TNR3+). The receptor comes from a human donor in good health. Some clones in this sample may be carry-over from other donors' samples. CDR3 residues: CASQLSVASYNEQFF.